This TCR beta chain originates from a study of T cells after yellow fever vaccination. Across the study: Fractions containing few cells were prepared with SMART-Seq v4 Ultra Low Input.

This clonotype was seen many times. From the 5' RACE reads, TCRdb called clonotypes with MiXCR, one entry per CDR3 protein. The sample has 25,000 to 30,000 distinct CDR3 sequences; under 7% are singletons. The J segment lost 1 base and the V segment lost 4 bases, leaving 10 bases of the junction unmatched. CDR1 and CDR2 from the germline V gene are SGHTA and FQGNSA. The length of the CDR3 is 16 residues. The sample here was PBMCs, either bulk or a sorted T-cell subset (CD4+, CD8+, memory, or dextramer-sorted; not recorded which), taken 15 days after the yellow fever booster vaccination. The sequence was obtained from a man aged 30 to 45 who received the YFV17D yellow fever vaccine. The J gene is TRBJ2-7, the V gene TRBV7-2, with TRBD2 matching 7 bases. CDR3 region: CASSSPGTITSYEQYF. CDR3 nucleotides: TGTGCCAGCAGCTCCCCCGGGACTATTACTTCCTACGAGCAGTACTTC.